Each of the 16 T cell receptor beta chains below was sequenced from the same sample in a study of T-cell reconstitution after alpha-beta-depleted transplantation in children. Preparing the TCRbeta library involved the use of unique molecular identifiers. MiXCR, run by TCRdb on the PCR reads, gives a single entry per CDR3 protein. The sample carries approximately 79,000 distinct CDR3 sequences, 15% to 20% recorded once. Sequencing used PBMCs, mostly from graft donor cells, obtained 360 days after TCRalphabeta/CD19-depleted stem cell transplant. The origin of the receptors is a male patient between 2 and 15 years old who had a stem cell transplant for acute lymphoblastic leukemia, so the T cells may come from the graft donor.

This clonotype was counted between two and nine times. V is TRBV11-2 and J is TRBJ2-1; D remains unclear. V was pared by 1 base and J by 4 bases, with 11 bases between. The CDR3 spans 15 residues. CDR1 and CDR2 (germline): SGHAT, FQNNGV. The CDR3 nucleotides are TGTGCCAGCAGCTTAGGCCAGGAGAAATACAATGAGCAGTTCTTC. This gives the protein CASSLGQEKYNEQFF.

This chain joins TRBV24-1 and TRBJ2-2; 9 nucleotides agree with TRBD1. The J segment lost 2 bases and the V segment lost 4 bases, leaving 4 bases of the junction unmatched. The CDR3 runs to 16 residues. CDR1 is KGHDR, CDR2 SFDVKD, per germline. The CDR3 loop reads CATSDGGQGNTGELFF. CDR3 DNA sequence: TGTGCCACCAGTGACGGGGGACAGGGAAACACCGGGGAGCTGTTTTTT.

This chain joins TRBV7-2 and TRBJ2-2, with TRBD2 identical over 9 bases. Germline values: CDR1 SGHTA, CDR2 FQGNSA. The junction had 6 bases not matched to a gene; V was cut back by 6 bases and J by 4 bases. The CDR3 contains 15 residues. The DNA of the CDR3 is TGTGCCAGCAGTTGCGGGAGGGCCAGCACCGGGGAGCTGTTTTTT. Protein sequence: CASSCGRASTGELFF. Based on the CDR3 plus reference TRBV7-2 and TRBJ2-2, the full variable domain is GAGVSQSPSNKVTEKGKDVELRCDPISGHTALYWYRQSLGQGLEFLIYFQGNSAPDKSGLPSDRFSAERTGGSVSTLTIQRTQQEDSAVYLCASSCGRASTGELFFGEGSRLTVL.

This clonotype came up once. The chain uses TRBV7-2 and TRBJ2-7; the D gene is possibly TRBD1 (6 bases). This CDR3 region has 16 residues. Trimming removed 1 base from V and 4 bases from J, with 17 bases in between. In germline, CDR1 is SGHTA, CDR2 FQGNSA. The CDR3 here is CASSLEGDGTIYEQYF. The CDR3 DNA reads TGTGCCAGCAGCTTAGAGGGGGATGGTACGATTTACGAGCAGTACTTC.

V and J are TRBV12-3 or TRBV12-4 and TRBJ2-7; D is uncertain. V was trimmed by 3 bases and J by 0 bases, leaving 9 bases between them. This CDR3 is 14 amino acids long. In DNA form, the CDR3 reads TGTGCCAGCAGTTTCATGCGGAACTCCTACGAGCAGTACTTC. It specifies CASSFMRNSYEQYF.

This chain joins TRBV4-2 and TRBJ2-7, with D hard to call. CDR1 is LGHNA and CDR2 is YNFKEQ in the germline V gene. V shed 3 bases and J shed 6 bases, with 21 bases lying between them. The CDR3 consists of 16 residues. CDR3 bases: TGTGCCAGCAGCCAGGGTCCCCTAAAAGGGCACCTCGAGCAGTACTTC. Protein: CASSQGPLKGHLEQYF.

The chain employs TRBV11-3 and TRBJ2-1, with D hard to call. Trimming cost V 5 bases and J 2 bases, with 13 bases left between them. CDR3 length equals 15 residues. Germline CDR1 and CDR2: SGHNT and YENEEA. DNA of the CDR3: TGTGCCAGCAGCCAACGGACGAGCCCCTACAATGAGCAGTTCTTC. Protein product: CASSQRTSPYNEQFF.

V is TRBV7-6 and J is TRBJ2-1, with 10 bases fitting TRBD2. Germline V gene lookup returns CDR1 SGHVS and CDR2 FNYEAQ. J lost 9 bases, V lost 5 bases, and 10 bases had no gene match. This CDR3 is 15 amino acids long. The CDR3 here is CASSQGTSEILEQFF. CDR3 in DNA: TGTGCCAGCAGCCAAGGGACTAGCGAAATACTTGAGCAGTTCTTC.

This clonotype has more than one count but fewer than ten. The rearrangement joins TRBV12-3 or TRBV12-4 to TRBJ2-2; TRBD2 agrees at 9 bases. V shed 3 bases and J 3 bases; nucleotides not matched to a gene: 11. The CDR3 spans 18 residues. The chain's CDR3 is CASSFLAGGPSDTGELFF. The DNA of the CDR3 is TGTGCCAGCAGTTTCTTGGCGGGAGGGCCCTCCGACACCGGGGAGCTGTTTTTT.

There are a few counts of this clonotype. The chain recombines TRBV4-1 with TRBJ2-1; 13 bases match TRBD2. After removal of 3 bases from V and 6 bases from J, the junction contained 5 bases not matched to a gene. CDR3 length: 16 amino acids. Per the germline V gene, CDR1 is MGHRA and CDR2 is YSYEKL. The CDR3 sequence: CASSHQTSGRRNEQFF. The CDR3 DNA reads TGCGCCAGCAGCCATCAGACTAGCGGGAGGCGCAATGAGCAGTTCTTC.

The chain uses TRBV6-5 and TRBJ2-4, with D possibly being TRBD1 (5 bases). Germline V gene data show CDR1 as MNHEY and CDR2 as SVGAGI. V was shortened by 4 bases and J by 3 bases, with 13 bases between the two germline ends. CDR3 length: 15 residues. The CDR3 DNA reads TGTGCCAGCAGTTCGACGGACAAAAACAAAAACATTCAGTACTTC. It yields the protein CASSSTDKNKNIQYF.

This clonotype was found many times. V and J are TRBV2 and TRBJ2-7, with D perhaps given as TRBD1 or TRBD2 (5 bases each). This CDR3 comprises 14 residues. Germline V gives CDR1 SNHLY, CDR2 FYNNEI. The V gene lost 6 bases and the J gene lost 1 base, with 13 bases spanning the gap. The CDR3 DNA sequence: TGTGCCAGCAGGGACTGGGACGCGTCCTACGAGCAGTACTTC. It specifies CASRDWDASYEQYF.

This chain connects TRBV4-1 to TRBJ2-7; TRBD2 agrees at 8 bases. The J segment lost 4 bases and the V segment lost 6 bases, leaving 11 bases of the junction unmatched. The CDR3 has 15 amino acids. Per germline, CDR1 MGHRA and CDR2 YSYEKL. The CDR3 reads CASSHPLAGWYEQYF. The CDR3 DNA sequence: TGCGCCAGCAGTCACCCCTTAGCGGGATGGTACGAGCAGTACTTC.

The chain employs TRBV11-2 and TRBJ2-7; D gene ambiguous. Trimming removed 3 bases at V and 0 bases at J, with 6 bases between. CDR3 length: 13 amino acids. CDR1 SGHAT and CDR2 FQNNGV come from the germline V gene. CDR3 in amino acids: CASSFYSSYEQYF. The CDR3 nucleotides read TGTGCCAGCAGCTTTTACAGCTCCTACGAGCAGTACTTC.

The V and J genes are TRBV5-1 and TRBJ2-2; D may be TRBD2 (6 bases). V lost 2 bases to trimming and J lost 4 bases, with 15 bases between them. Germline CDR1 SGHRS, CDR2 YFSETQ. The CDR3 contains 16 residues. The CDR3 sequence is CASSLLGLSSTGELFF. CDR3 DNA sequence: TGCGCCAGCAGCTTACTAGGACTAAGCTCCACCGGGGAGCTGTTTTTT.

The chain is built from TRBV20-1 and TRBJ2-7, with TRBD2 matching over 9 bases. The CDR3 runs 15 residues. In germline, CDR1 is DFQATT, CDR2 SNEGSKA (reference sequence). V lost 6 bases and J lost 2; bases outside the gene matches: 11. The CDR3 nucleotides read TGCAGTGCCATCTTTATTAGCGGGAGCCCCTACGAGCAGTACTTC. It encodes CSAIFISGSPYEQYF.